A selection of T cell receptor beta chains follows, all from one sample in a study of blood T cell repertoires in COVID-19. Sequenced by immunoSEQ multiplex PCR; TCRdb stores in-frame clones only, minus some. The repertoire includes about 250,000 clones, 80% to 85% of them detected once, and over 4% sits in the top ten. Sample: PBMCs or T cells enriched from blood (not recorded which). The receptors were sampled from a man aged 40-55 years who had been exposed to COVID-19. The CDR3 runs from the conserved cysteine through the conserved F or W.

j_call v_call cdr3_aa
TRBJ1-5 TRBV19 CATAQGASNQPQHF
TRBJ2-3 TRBV6-2/TRBV6-3 CASSLSASGFITDTQYF
TRBJ2-1 TRBV24-1 CATSDPPGFEQFF
TRBJ1-2 TRBV9 CASGPTGQGFDGYTF
TRBJ2-1 TRBV10-3 CAILGVNNEQFF
TRBJ2-5 TRBV12-5 CASANPVTSGEQETQYF
TRBJ2-7 TRBV6-5 CASQGFGYEQYF
TRBJ1-1 TRBV10-3 CASRGGMNTEAFF
TRBJ1-2 TRBV5-1 CASSLTGTGGDYTF
TRBJ1-2 TRBV14 CASSQDIYGYTF
TRBJ2-2 TRBV12-5 CASGLVAGELFF
TRBJ2-7 TRBV23-1 CASSGTGPYEQYF
TRBJ2-1 TRBV10-3 CAIRVAANSYNEQFF
TRBJ2-7 TRBV7-6 CASSPDMGYEQYF
TRBJ1-1 TRBV28 CASIRGIPNTEAFF
TRBJ1-6 TRBV19 CATHDRADSPLHF
TRBJ1-2 TRBV27 CASSPPGSGYTF
TRBJ2-2 TRBV13 CASSFGDYLTGELFF
TRBJ1-1 TRBV6-6 CASSSWTEKAFF
TRBJ1-2 TRBV2 CASSDLGGGYTF
TRBJ2-1 TRBV7-8 CASSLSVGEASRNNEQFF
TRBJ1-2 TRBV5-1 CASSLAQGSNYGYTF
TRBJ2-2 TRBV9 CASSVGGTGELFF
TRBJ2-7 TRBV5-1 CASRPSGTPSREQYF
TRBJ2-5 TRBV3-1/TRBV3-2 CASSINRGETQYF
TRBJ1-6 TRBV11-2 CASSYGQAGSPLHF
TRBJ1-2 TRBV3-1/TRBV3-2 CASSQDLGRGYTF
TRBJ1-2 TRBV23-1 CASSQSWARPPYGYTF
TRBJ2-7 TRBV10-3 CAISAPGQKGSEQYF
TRBJ1-6 TRBV25-1 CATISPLHF
TRBJ1-3 TRBV19 CASSIGWGHRQGGGNTIYF
TRBJ1-1 TRBV14 CASSQVGGGEAFF
TRBJ2-1 TRBV7-3 CASSSRRTNSYNEQFF
TRBJ2-3 TRBV5-1 CASSFGDYNTQYF
TRBJ2-1 TRBV11-2 CASGLRDPQFF
TRBJ2-1 TRBV7-9 CASSLGGTYNEQFF
TRBJ2-5 TRBV5-8 CASGEELRKETQYF
TRBJ2-1 TRBV24-1 CATSDHIAGVDEQFF
TRBJ2-1 TRBV5-4 CASSLMVSVADLYNEQFF
TRBJ2-2 TRBV6-2/TRBV6-3 CASSYFRGRTGNTGELFF
TRBJ1-2 TRBV7-8 CASSRDRGLGYTF
TRBJ2-3 TRBV7-9 CASSSPPGSTSGSFQYF
TRBJ1-5 TRBV5-4 CASRTGTGGSPRDQPQHF
TRBJ2-1 TRBV28 CASTPSGQGNNEQFF
TRBJ2-3 TRBV7-9 CASSSREVYTQYF
TRBJ2-1 TRBV2 CASRATSGLINEQFF
TRBJ1-5 TRBV19 CASRDGGIRGNQPQHF
TRBJ1-2 TRBV19 CASTILSPEGGYTF
TRBJ2-1 TRBV5-1 CASSLLAGVIYNEQFF
TRBJ2-1 TRBV18 CASSFTQGYNEQFF
TRBJ2-7 TRBV5-4 CASSSKNRGSYEQYF